A few counts support the clone carrying this TCR beta chain. The data belong to a study of blood T cells in healthy people across ages. Primed by a sample-barcoded 5' primer and a J-beta primer mix, a second PCR proceeded for about 7 to 11 cycles. Each CDR3 protein is one row after TCRdb ran MiXCR on the 5' RACE reads. The sample holds 980,000 or so distinct CDR3 sequences, around 48% seen once. The CDR3 covers 14 residues. CDR1 DFQATT and CDR2 SNEGSKA come from the germline V gene (reference sequence). The receptor comes from a man aged 25 to 45 in good health. The rearrangement links TRBV20-1 to TRBJ2-4; TRBD1 matches 8 bases. Matching the DNA end better, TRBJ2-7 makes the J call doubtful. Sequencing input: blood. The CDR3 is CSASVWQGAVEQYF. The CDR3 coding sequence is TGCAGTGCTAGTGTATGGCAGGGGGCTGTCGAGCAGTACTTC.